This entry features one T cell receptor beta chain sequence. Trimming cost V 3 bases and J 11 bases, with 8 bases left between them. The CDR3 contains 12 residues. The V gene's germline CDR1 is SNHLY and CDR2 FYNNEI. Everyone who took part was roughly 18 to 90 years old, and they came from about 25 US areas. Cohort 3 recovery required two negative PCRs, clearance, or symptom resolution. This specimen comes from a study of blood T cell repertoires in COVID-19. At the level of the study: Specimens from acute and convalescent COVID-19 originated in the United States, Italy and Spain. PBMCs, B-cell-depleted T cells, or T cells were the source of the cDNA or gDNA that made up the material.

Here immunoSEQ multiplex PCR was the method, and the copy in TCRdb shows in-frame clones only, minus some. The sample has around 360,000 clones, less than 90% seen once. This chain connects TRBV2 to TRBJ1-6, with D unresolved. The sequence came from a woman younger than 45 who had recovered from COVID-19. Sequenced material: PBMCs or T cells enriched from blood (not recorded which). The CDR3 DNA sequence: TGTGCCAGCAGTGAGTCTGCGACACCCCTCCACTTT. This codes for CASSESATPLHF.